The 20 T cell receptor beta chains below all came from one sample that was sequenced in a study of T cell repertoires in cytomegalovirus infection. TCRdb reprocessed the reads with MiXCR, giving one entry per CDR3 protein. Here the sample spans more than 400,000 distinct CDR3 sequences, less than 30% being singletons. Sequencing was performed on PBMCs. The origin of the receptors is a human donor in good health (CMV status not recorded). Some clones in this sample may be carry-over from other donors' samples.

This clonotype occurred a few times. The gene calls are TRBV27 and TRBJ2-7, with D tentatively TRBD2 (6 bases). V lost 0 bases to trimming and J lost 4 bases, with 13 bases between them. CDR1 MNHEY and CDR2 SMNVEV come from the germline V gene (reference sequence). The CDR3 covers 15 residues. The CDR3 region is CASSLSGGGRYEQYF. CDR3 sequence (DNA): TGTGCCAGCAGTTTATCGGGGGGTGGGAGGTACGAGCAGTACTTC.

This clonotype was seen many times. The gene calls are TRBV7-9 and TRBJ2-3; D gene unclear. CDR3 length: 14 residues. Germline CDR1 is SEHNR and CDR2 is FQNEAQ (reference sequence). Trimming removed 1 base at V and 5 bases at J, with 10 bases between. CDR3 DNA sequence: TGTGCCAGCAGCTTAGGGCAGGTCGGAGATACGCAGTATTTT. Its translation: CASSLGQVGDTQYF.

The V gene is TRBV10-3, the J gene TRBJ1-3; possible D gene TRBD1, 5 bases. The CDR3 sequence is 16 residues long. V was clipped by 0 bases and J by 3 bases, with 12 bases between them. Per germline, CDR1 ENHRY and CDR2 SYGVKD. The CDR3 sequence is CAISESRTRVGNTIYF. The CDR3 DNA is TGTGCCATCAGTGAGTCTCGGACAAGGGTTGGAAACACCATATATTTT.

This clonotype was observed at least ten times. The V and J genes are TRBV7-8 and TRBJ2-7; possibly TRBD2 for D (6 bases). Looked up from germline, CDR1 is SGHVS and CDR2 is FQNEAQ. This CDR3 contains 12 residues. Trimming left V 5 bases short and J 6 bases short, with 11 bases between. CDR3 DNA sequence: TGTGCCAGCAGCGAATGGGGAGGCGAGCAGTACGTC. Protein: CASSEWGGEQYV.

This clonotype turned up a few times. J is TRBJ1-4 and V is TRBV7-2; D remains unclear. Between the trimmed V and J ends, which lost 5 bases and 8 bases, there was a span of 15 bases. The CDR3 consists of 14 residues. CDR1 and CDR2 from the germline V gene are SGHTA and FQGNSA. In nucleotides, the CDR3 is TGTGCCAGCAGCCCCCAAGGAAGGGAAGAAAAACTGTTTTTT. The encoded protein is CASSPQGREEKLFF.

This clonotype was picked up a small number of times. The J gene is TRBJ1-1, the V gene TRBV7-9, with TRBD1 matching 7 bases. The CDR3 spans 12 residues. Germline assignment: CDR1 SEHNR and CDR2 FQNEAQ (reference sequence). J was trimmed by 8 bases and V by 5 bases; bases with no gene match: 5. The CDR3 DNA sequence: TGTGCCAGCAGCCCCAGGGGGGTAGAAGCTTTCTTT. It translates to CASSPRGVEAFF.

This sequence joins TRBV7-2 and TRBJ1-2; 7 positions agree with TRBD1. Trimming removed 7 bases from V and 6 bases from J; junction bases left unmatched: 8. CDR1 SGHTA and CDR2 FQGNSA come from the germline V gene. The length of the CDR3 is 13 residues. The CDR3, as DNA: TGTGCCAGCATCTTCCAGGGGGGAGATGGCTACACCTTC. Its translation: CASIFQGGDGYTF.

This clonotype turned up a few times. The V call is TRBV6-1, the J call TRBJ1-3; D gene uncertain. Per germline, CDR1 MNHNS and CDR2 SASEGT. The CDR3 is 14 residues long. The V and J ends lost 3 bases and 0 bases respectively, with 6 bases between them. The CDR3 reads CASSEGFSGNTIYF. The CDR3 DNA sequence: TGTGCCAGCAGTGAGGGATTCTCTGGAAACACCATATATTTT.

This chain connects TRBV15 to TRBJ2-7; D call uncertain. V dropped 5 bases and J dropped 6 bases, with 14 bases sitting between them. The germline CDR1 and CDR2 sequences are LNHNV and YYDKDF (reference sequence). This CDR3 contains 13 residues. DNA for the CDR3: TGTGCCACCAGCGCCCTACCGTATAGCGAGCAGTACTTC. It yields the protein CATSALPYSEQYF.

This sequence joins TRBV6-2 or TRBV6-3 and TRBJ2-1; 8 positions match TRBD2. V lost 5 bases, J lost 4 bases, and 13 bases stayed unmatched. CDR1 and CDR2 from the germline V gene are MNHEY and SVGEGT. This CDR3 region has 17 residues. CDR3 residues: CASSPGFGAGGYNEQFF. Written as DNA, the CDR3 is TGTGCCAGCAGTCCCGGGTTTGGGGCGGGGGGTTACAATGAGCAGTTCTTC.

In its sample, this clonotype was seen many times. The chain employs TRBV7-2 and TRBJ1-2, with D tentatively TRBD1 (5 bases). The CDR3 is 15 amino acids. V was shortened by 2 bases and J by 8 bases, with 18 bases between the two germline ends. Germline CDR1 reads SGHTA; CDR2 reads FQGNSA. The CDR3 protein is CASSLNGRGGWGYTF. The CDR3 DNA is TGTGCCAGCAGCTTAAACGGAAGGGGAGGTTGGGGCTACACCTTC.

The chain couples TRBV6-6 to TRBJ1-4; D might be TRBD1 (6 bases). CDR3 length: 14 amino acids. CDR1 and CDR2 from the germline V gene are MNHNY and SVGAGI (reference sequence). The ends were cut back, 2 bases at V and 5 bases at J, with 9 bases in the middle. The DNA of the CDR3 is TGTGCCAGCAGTTACACAGGGCAGAATGAAAAACTGTTTTTT. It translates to CASSYTGQNEKLFF.

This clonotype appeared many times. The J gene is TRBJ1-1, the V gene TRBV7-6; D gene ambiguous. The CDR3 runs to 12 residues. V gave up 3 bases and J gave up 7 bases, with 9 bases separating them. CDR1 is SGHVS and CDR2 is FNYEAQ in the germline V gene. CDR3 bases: TGTGCCAGCAGCTTGGTCGGAGGTGAAGCTTTCTTT. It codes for CASSLVGGEAFF.

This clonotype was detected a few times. CDR3 nucleotide sequence: TGTGCCAGCAGCGTGGGACTAGCTCCCACAGATACGCAGTATTTT. It translates to CASSVGLAPTDTQYF. The V gene is TRBV7-3, the J gene TRBJ2-3, with 9 bases aligning to TRBD2. Germline V lookup: CDR1 SGHTA, CDR2 FQGTGA. CDR3 size: 15 residues. V lost 5 bases and J lost 2; bases outside the gene matches: 5.

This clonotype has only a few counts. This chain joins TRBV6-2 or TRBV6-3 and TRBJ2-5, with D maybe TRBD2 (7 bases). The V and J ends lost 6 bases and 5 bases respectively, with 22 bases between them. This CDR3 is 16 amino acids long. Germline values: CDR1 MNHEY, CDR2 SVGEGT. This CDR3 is CASRPHKGGPDETQYF. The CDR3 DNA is TGTGCCAGCAGACCCCATAAGGGGGGGCCAGACGAGACCCAGTACTTC.

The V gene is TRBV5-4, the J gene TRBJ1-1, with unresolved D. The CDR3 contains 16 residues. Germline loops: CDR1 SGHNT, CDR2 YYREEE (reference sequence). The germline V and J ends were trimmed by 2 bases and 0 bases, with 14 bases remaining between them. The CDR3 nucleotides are TGTGCCAGCAGCTTCAGTGTGAGTCTGTTGAACACTGAAGCTTTCTTT. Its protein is CASSFSVSLLNTEAFF.

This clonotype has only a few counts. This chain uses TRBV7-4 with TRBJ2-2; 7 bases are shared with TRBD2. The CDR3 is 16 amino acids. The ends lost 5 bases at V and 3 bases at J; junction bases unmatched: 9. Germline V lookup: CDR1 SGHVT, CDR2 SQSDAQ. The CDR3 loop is CASSPRRGMDTGELFF. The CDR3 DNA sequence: TGTGCCAGCAGCCCAAGGCGGGGGATGGACACCGGGGAGCTGTTTTTT. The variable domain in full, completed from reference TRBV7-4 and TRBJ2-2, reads GAGVSQSPRYKVAKRGRDVALRCDSISGHVTLYWYRQTLGQGSEVLTYSQSDAQRDKSGRPSGRFSAERPERSVSTLKIQRTEQGDSAVYLCASSPRRGMDTGELFFGEGSRLTVL.

This chain's CDR3 is CASSLSIRVNTEAFF. CDR3 DNA sequence: TGTGCCAGCAGCTTGAGCATTCGCGTGAACACTGAAGCTTTCTTT. This sequence joins TRBV5-6 and TRBJ1-1; D is unresolved. Germline V CDR1 and CDR2: SGHDT, YYEEEE. This CDR3 has 15 amino acids. V was pared by 1 base and J by 0 bases, with 10 bases between.

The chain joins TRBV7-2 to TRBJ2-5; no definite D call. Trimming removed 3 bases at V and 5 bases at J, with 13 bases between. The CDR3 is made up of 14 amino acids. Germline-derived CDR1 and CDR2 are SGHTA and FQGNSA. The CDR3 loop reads CASSFAPLGETQYF. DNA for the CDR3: TGTGCCAGCAGCTTTGCCCCTTTGGGGGAGACCCAGTACTTC.

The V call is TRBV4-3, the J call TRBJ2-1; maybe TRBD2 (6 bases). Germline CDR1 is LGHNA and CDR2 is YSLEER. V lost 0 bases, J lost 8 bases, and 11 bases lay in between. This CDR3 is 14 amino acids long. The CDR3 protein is CASSQETSWYEQFF. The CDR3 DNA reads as TGCGCCAGCAGCCAAGAAACTAGCTGGTATGAGCAGTTCTTC.